These T cell receptor beta chains were read from a single sample in a study of OX40 agonist ivuxolimab in advanced cancers. Assay: immunoSEQ multiplex PCR; the TCRdb copy retains only in-frame clones and omits some. Of about 110,000 clones listed, around 93% were seen once; the top ten hold about 0.67%. Sequencing used CD4+ or CD8+ T cells sorted from blood, obtained in a trial of the OX40 agonist ivuxolimab. These receptors originate from an adult with an advanced solid tumor such as melanoma, head and neck, liver or kidney cancer. CDR3s include the opening cysteine and the closing phenylalanine or tryptophan. D genes are given only for firm matches. The listing skips clone size in some rows; elsewhere it reads once, few, many or a size class.

clone_size: NA; d_call: NA; j_call: TRBJ2-2; v_call: TRBV10-1; cdr3_nt: TGCGCCAGCAGTGATACGGGGAACACCGGGGAGCTGTTTTTT; cdr3_aa: CASSDTGNTGELFF
clone_size: NA; d_call: TRBD1; j_call: TRBJ1-6; v_call: TRBV19; cdr3_nt: TGTGCCAGTAGTGACAGGGGCGGCTCACCCCTCCACTTT; cdr3_aa: CASSDRGGSPLHF
clone_size: NA; d_call: NA; j_call: TRBJ2-7; v_call: TRBV30; cdr3_nt: TGTGCCTGGAGTGATTTCGGGATTTCCGAGCAGTACTTC; cdr3_aa: CAWSDFGISEQYF
clone_size: NA; d_call: NA; j_call: TRBJ1-4; v_call: TRBV7-9; cdr3_nt: TGTGCCAGCAGCTTAGACGGGGGGCGTCAGGAAAAACTGTTTTTT; cdr3_aa: CASSLDGGRQEKLFF
clone_size: NA; d_call: NA; j_call: TRBJ2-1; v_call: TRBV4-2; cdr3_nt: TGTGCCAGCAGCCCAAAGTGGAGCGCGAGTAAACACAATGAGCAGTTCTTC; cdr3_aa: CASSPKWSASKHNEQFF
clone_size: NA; d_call: NA; j_call: TRBJ2-2; v_call: TRBV7-9; cdr3_nt: TGTGCCAGCAGCTACGTCCCCGGGGAGCTGTTTTTT; cdr3_aa: CASSYVPGELFF
clone_size: NA; d_call: TRBD1; j_call: TRBJ2-5; v_call: TRBV19; cdr3_nt: TGTGCCAGTAGTTCATCCGGGACAGGTTTTTCCCAGTACTTC; cdr3_aa: CASSSSGTGFSQYF
clone_size: NA; d_call: NA; j_call: TRBJ2-3; v_call: TRBV18; cdr3_nt: TGTGCCAGCTCACCATCGGGGGCTAGCACAGATACGCAGTATTTT; cdr3_aa: CASSPSGASTDTQYF
clone_size: NA; d_call: NA; j_call: TRBJ2-3; v_call: TRBV30; cdr3_nt: TGTGCCTGGGTGGAAGGGCAGCCCGGCGCAGATACGCAGTATTTT; cdr3_aa: CAWVEGQPGADTQYF
clone_size: NA; d_call: NA; j_call: TRBJ1-1; v_call: TRBV9; cdr3_nt: TGTGCCAGCAGCCCAGGCCCAGGGGAGGCTGAAGCTTTCTTT; cdr3_aa: CASSPGPGEAEAFF
clone_size: NA; d_call: NA; j_call: TRBJ1-3; v_call: TRBV13; cdr3_nt: TGTGCCAGCAGCCTTTGGAGCTCTGGAAACACCATATATTTT; cdr3_aa: CASSLWSSGNTIYF
clone_size: NA; d_call: NA; j_call: TRBJ2-5; v_call: TRBV11-3; cdr3_nt: TGTGCCAGCAGTTACAACGACCCAGGGGCCCAGTACTTC; cdr3_aa: CASSYNDPGAQYF
clone_size: once; d_call: NA; j_call: TRBJ1-1; v_call: TRBV5-1; cdr3_nt: TGCGCCAGCGGGGGATGGGAGGGCACTGAAGCTTTCTTT; cdr3_aa: CASGGWEGTEAFF
clone_size: NA; d_call: TRBD1; j_call: TRBJ1-5; v_call: TRBV2; cdr3_nt: TGTGCCAGCAGTCGACAGGGGGGCAATCAGCCCCAGCATTTT; cdr3_aa: CASSRQGGNQPQHF
clone_size: NA; d_call: TRBD2; j_call: TRBJ2-7; v_call: TRBV19; cdr3_nt: TGTGCCAGTAGTATGGTAGCGGGAGCCCCGGGCGAGCAGTACTTC; cdr3_aa: CASSMVAGAPGEQYF
clone_size: NA; d_call: NA; j_call: TRBJ2-1; v_call: TRBV7-3; cdr3_nt: TGTGCCAGCAGCTTAATGGTAGAGGGTGAGCAGTTCTTC; cdr3_aa: CASSLMVEGEQFF
clone_size: NA; d_call: NA; j_call: TRBJ2-3; v_call: TRBV7-7; cdr3_nt: TGTGCTAGCAGCGCAAGGGTCGGGGATACGCAGTATTTT; cdr3_aa: CASSARVGDTQYF
clone_size: NA; d_call: NA; j_call: TRBJ2-1; v_call: TRBV18; cdr3_nt: TGTGCCAGCGCACCCCTATCCCCCACTTACAATGAGCAGTTCTTC; cdr3_aa: CASAPLSPTYNEQFF
clone_size: NA; d_call: NA; j_call: TRBJ1-2; v_call: TRBV30; cdr3_nt: TGTGCCTGGAGTGTGCACAGGGACGGCCCTGGACCTAACTATGGCTACACCTTC; cdr3_aa: CAWSVHRDGPGPNYGYTF
clone_size: NA; d_call: TRBD1; j_call: TRBJ2-5; v_call: TRBV2; cdr3_nt: TGTGCCAGCACCTCCCCGGGTGGGGGACAGGGAGGAGAGACCCAGTACTTC; cdr3_aa: CASTSPGGGQGGETQYF
clone_size: NA; d_call: TRBD2; j_call: TRBJ2-1; v_call: TRBV6-1; cdr3_nt: TGTGCCAGCAGTGGGACTAGCGGGAGTATCAATGAGCAGTTCTTC; cdr3_aa: CASSGTSGSINEQFF
clone_size: NA; d_call: TRBD1; j_call: TRBJ1-1; v_call: TRBV6-6; cdr3_nt: TGTGCCAGCAGTTCCAGGACAGGGAACACTGAAGCTTTCTTT; cdr3_aa: CASSSRTGNTEAFF
clone_size: NA; d_call: NA; j_call: TRBJ2-7; v_call: TRBV6-6; cdr3_nt: TGTGCCAGCAAGACCCCGAACTCCTACGAGCAGTACTTC; cdr3_aa: CASKTPNSYEQYF
clone_size: NA; d_call: TRBD1; j_call: TRBJ2-7; v_call: TRBV7-9; cdr3_nt: TGTGCCAGCAGCAGCCCTCGGAAGGGGGCGGGCGAGCAGTACTTC; cdr3_aa: CASSSPRKGAGEQYF
clone_size: NA; d_call: NA; j_call: TRBJ1-3; v_call: TRBV19; cdr3_nt: TGTGCCAGCCACCGCTGGGGCAGACCAGGAGACTACGCCGGAAAAAGCTCTGGAAACACCATATATTTT; cdr3_aa: CASHRWGRPGDYAGKSSGNTIYF
clone_size: NA; d_call: NA; j_call: TRBJ1-1; v_call: TRBV4-2; cdr3_nt: TGTGCCAGCAGCCCCGACCGGGGGATGAACACTGAAGCTTTCTTT; cdr3_aa: CASSPDRGMNTEAFF
clone_size: NA; d_call: NA; j_call: TRBJ2-3; v_call: TRBV11-2; cdr3_nt: TGTGCCAGCAGCCTGAACGGACTAAACACAGATACGCAGTATTTT; cdr3_aa: CASSLNGLNTDTQYF
clone_size: NA; d_call: NA; j_call: TRBJ2-1; v_call: TRBV19; cdr3_nt: TGTGCCAGTAGCAGGGAACGGGGGAATGAGCAGTTCTTC; cdr3_aa: CASSRERGNEQFF
clone_size: NA; d_call: NA; j_call: TRBJ2-6; v_call: TRBV21-1; cdr3_nt: TGTGCCAGCAGCTCCCCGGGACAGGCGGCCTCTGGGGCCAACGTCCTGACTTTC; cdr3_aa: CASSSPGQAASGANVLTF
clone_size: NA; d_call: NA; j_call: TRBJ2-3; v_call: TRBV11-2; cdr3_nt: TGTGCCAGCAGCTTTGGGGGCCCTGGACTTCGTTACACAGATACGCAGTATTTT; cdr3_aa: CASSFGGPGLRYTDTQYF
clone_size: NA; d_call: NA; j_call: TRBJ1-4; v_call: TRBV5-5; cdr3_nt: TGTGCCAGCAGCTTGGCGGCAGACCGTTGGGAAAAACTGTTTTTT; cdr3_aa: CASSLAADRWEKLFF
clone_size: NA; d_call: TRBD2; j_call: TRBJ2-7; v_call: TRBV5-8; cdr3_nt: TGTGCCAGCAGCTTGGCCCAGCGGGGGTACGAGCAGTACTTC; cdr3_aa: CASSLAQRGYEQYF
clone_size: NA; d_call: NA; j_call: TRBJ1-1; v_call: TRBV6-5; cdr3_nt: TGTGCCAGCAGTGCGAGGAACACTGAAGCTTTCTTT; cdr3_aa: CASSARNTEAFF
clone_size: NA; d_call: NA; j_call: TRBJ1-1; v_call: TRBV11-3; cdr3_nt: TGTGCCAGCAGCTGGGCGGGGATTGGCACTGAAGCTTTCTTT; cdr3_aa: CASSWAGIGTEAFF
clone_size: NA; d_call: NA; j_call: TRBJ2-7; v_call: TRBV18; cdr3_nt: TGTGCCAGCTCGAGGGGCGACGAGCAGTACTTC; cdr3_aa: CASSRGDEQYF
clone_size: NA; d_call: NA; j_call: TRBJ1-5; v_call: TRBV11-1; cdr3_nt: TGTGCCAGCAGTTTATATGGTAGCAATCAGCCCCAGCATTTT; cdr3_aa: CASSLYGSNQPQHF
clone_size: NA; d_call: TRBD2; j_call: TRBJ2-7; v_call: TRBV7-9; cdr3_nt: TGTGCCAGCAGCTTAACTAGCGGGAGTTTCTACGAGCAGTACTTC; cdr3_aa: CASSLTSGSFYEQYF
clone_size: NA; d_call: NA; j_call: TRBJ1-6; v_call: TRBV18; cdr3_nt: TGTGCCAGCTCACCATTCCCGGTACTTGATTCACCCCTCCACTTT; cdr3_aa: CASSPFPVLDSPLHF
clone_size: NA; d_call: TRBD2; j_call: TRBJ2-7; v_call: TRBV5-1; cdr3_nt: TGCGCCAGCAGCCCAGAGACTAGCGGGGCCCGTTACGAGCAGTACTTC; cdr3_aa: CASSPETSGARYEQYF
clone_size: NA; d_call: NA; j_call: TRBJ2-2; v_call: TRBV2; cdr3_nt: TGTGCCAGCAGTGAACCAGGGGTGAACACCGGGGAGCTGTTTTTT; cdr3_aa: CASSEPGVNTGELFF
clone_size: NA; d_call: NA; j_call: TRBJ2-2; v_call: TRBV27; cdr3_nt: TGTGCCAGCAAACGACAGAGCCAGAACACCGGGGAGCTGTTTTTT; cdr3_aa: CASKRQSQNTGELFF
clone_size: NA; d_call: NA; j_call: TRBJ2-5; v_call: TRBV18; cdr3_nt: TGTGCCAGCTCACAGTCCGGGACGCGAGACGAGACCCAGTACTTC; cdr3_aa: CASSQSGTRDETQYF
clone_size: NA; d_call: TRBD1; j_call: TRBJ1-2; v_call: TRBV7-8; cdr3_nt: TGTGCCAGCAGCCAGACAGGGATCTTCTATGGCTACACCTTC; cdr3_aa: CASSQTGIFYGYTF
clone_size: once; d_call: NA; j_call: TRBJ2-3; v_call: TRBV6-4; cdr3_nt: TGTGCCAGCAGCCGGGAGTTAGGGTTGGATACGCAGTATTTT; cdr3_aa: CASSRELGLDTQYF
clone_size: NA; d_call: TRBD1; j_call: TRBJ2-7; v_call: TRBV5-4; cdr3_nt: TGTGCCAGCAGCTACGGGACAGACTCCTACGAGCAGTACTTC; cdr3_aa: CASSYGTDSYEQYF
clone_size: once; d_call: NA; j_call: TRBJ2-1; v_call: TRBV9; cdr3_nt: TGTGCCATCCCCGGGGCCAGACCGGGTGAGCAGTTCTTC; cdr3_aa: CAIPGARPGEQFF
clone_size: NA; d_call: NA; j_call: TRBJ2-7; v_call: TRBV10-3; cdr3_nt: TGTGCCATCAGGAGCCCGGGAAGTTCGGCCAACGAGCAGTACTTC; cdr3_aa: CAIRSPGSSANEQYF
clone_size: NA; d_call: NA; j_call: TRBJ1-1; v_call: TRBV25-1; cdr3_nt: TGTGCCAGCAGTGAATTAAGAGGGTCGGACACTGAAGCTTTCTTT; cdr3_aa: CASSELRGSDTEAFF
clone_size: NA; d_call: TRBD1; j_call: TRBJ2-7; v_call: TRBV6-1; cdr3_nt: TGTGCCAGCAGTGGAAGCGAGAGGACAGGAGTAAACTACGAGCAGTACTTC; cdr3_aa: CASSGSERTGVNYEQYF
clone_size: NA; d_call: TRBD1; j_call: TRBJ2-1; v_call: TRBV10-3; cdr3_nt: TGTGCCATCAACCCGGGACAGGGGTACAATGAGCAGTTCTTC; cdr3_aa: CAINPGQGYNEQFF
clone_size: NA; d_call: NA; j_call: TRBJ1-1; v_call: TRBV18; cdr3_nt: TGTGCCAGCTCACCGGGAAGGGGCCTGGTTTTCGAAGCTTTCTTT; cdr3_aa: CASSPGRGLVFEAFF
clone_size: NA; d_call: NA; j_call: TRBJ1-5; v_call: TRBV27; cdr3_nt: TGTGCCAGCACCTTCGGGGGTCAGCCCCAGCATTTT; cdr3_aa: CASTFGGQPQHF
clone_size: NA; d_call: TRBD1; j_call: TRBJ1-4; v_call: TRBV15; cdr3_nt: TGTGCCACCAGTTTGGGACAGGGACATGAAAAACTGTTTTTT; cdr3_aa: CATSLGQGHEKLFF
clone_size: NA; d_call: TRBD1; j_call: TRBJ1-2; v_call: TRBV19; cdr3_nt: TGTGCCAGTAGCCCCGAGACAGGGGCTGGCTATGGCTACACCTTC; cdr3_aa: CASSPETGAGYGYTF
clone_size: NA; d_call: NA; j_call: TRBJ2-7; v_call: TRBV7-9; cdr3_nt: TGTGCCAGCAGCTTAGAGGCCCGGGGCGAGCAGTACTTC; cdr3_aa: CASSLEARGEQYF
clone_size: NA; d_call: NA; j_call: TRBJ1-6; v_call: TRBV4-1; cdr3_nt: TGCGCCAGCAGCCCCCATCACCTGCGACAGCTTGATAATTCACCCCTCCACTTT; cdr3_aa: CASSPHHLRQLDNSPLHF
clone_size: once; d_call: TRBD2; j_call: TRBJ2-5; v_call: TRBV7-9; cdr3_nt: TGTGCCAGCAGCTTACAGCGGGAGTCCCAAGGGGTAGGGGAGACCCAGTACTTC; cdr3_aa: CASSLQRESQGVGETQYF
clone_size: NA; d_call: NA; j_call: TRBJ2-1; v_call: TRBV6-5; cdr3_nt: TGTGCCAGCCGCGGGGTAGCGCACAATGAGCAGTTCTTC; cdr3_aa: CASRGVAHNEQFF